Listed here are 10 T cell receptor beta chains from one sample, sequenced in a study of shared T cell receptors in the human thymus. Generated by immunoSEQ multiplex PCR, the TCRdb table keeps only in-frame clones and is missing some. The sample includes about 500,000 clones, around 78% of them seen just once. The same sample was also used in a study of human thymus T cells.

The sequencing sample was made of thymocytes. These receptor sequences come from a boy in the first two years of life with a congenital heart defect.

V gene TRBV15 combines with J gene TRBJ2-7; 9 nucleotides agree with TRBD1. Germline lookup yields CDR1 LNHNV and CDR2 YYDKDF (reference sequence). CDR3 length: 18 amino acids. V lost 5 bases to trimming and J lost 0 bases; unmatched junction nucleotides: 14. The CDR3 protein is CATSGPGQGYSRSYEQYF. The CDR3 DNA follows: TGTGCCACCAGCGGACCGGGACAGGGCTACTCCCGCTCCTACGAGCAGTACTTC.

This clone was recorded a few times. The chain joins TRBV25-1 to TRBJ2-3; D might be TRBD2 (6 bases). Germline V gene lookup returns CDR1 MGHDK and CDR2 SYGVNS. The CDR3 consists of 15 residues. V lost 5 bases to trimming and J lost 2 bases, with 14 bases between them. CDR3 nucleotides: TGTGCCAGCAGTCACACTAGCAGAACCACAGATACGCAGTATTTT. Translating gives CASSHTSRTTDTQYF.

In its sample, this clone was seen a few times. The CDR3 is CASSPGTSGRAWGNEQFF. In DNA form, the CDR3 reads TGTGCCAGCAGCCCCGGGACTAGCGGGAGGGCCTGGGGTAATGAGCAGTTCTTC. This rearrangement joins TRBV7-9 to TRBJ2-1, with TRBD2 matching over 16 bases. With 5 bases clipped from V and 7 bases from J, the junction kept 11 bases outside the gene matches. Germline assignment: CDR1 SEHNR and CDR2 FQNEAQ (reference sequence). This CDR3 has 18 residues.

The rearrangement links TRBV29-1 to TRBJ2-2; D is unclear. V dropped 4 bases and J dropped 0 bases, with 12 bases sitting between them. CDR3 length: 15 amino acids. Germline CDR1 is SQVTM and CDR2 is ANQGSEA. This CDR3 is CSVGQVRANTGELFF. CDR3 DNA sequence: TGCAGCGTTGGGCAGGTTCGCGCGAACACCGGGGAGCTGTTTTTT.

V is TRBV6-4 and J is TRBJ2-7; TRBD2 matches at 12 bases. After removal of 6 bases from V and 3 bases from J, the junction contained 6 bases not matched to a gene. Germline V gene sequence: CDR1 MRHNA, CDR2 SNTAGT. This CDR3 region has 15 residues. This CDR3 is CASSEGLAGRYEQYF. CDR3 coding DNA: TGTGCCAGCAGCGAAGGACTAGCGGGACGCTACGAGCAGTACTTC.

The chain couples TRBV9 to TRBJ2-3, with a weak D call TRBD2 (5 bases). Per germline, CDR1 SGDLS and CDR2 YYNGEE. The V end lost 1 base, the J end lost 9 bases, and 15 bases lay between the germline ends. The CDR3 has 14 amino acids. The CDR3 region is CASSVRLLESTQYF. The CDR3 DNA is TGTGCCAGCAGCGTACGACTACTAGAGAGCACGCAGTATTTT.

This sequence joins TRBV5-4 and TRBJ1-2; 9 bases are shared with TRBD1. The CDR3 contains 16 residues. The junction had 7 bases not matched to a gene; V was cut back by 0 bases and J by 4 bases. CDR1 is SGHNT and CDR2 is YYREEE in the germline V gene (reference sequence). In DNA, the CDR3 is TGTGCCAGCAGCTTGGCCCAACAGGGGGCGGGCTATGGCTACACCTTC. Translated: CASSLAQQGAGYGYTF.

V gene TRBV4-1 combines with J gene TRBJ2-2; perhaps TRBD1 as D (5 bases). The CDR3 consists of 16 residues. Germline CDR1 and CDR2: MGHRA and YSYEKL. The V end was cut by 0 bases, the J end by 7 bases, with 15 bases between. CDR3 DNA: TGCGCCAGCAGCCAAGATCTCAGGGTTGGCTTCGGGGAGCTGTTTTTT. Amino acids: CASSQDLRVGFGELFF.

This clone was recorded a few times. The chain recombines TRBV18 with TRBJ2-7, with D tentatively TRBD1 (5 bases). The CDR3 covers 19 residues. Germline loops: CDR1 KGHSH, CDR2 LQKENI. Trimming shortened V by 6 bases and J by 0 bases, and 27 bases separated the two germline ends. CDR3 nucleotide sequence: TGTGCCAGCTCGCAGGATGAGCCAGGGCTGAGAAATGCCTCCTACGAGCAGTACTTC. It encodes CASSQDEPGLRNASYEQYF.

The DNA for the CDR3 is TGTGCCAGTAAGCGGGGAAGCTCCTACGAGCAGTACTTC. Translation: CASKRGSSYEQYF. The V and J genes are TRBV2 and TRBJ2-7; TRBD2 aligns across 7 bases. J was trimmed by 0 bases and V by 9 bases; bases with no gene match: 5. Germline V CDR1 and CDR2: SNHLY, FYNNEI. The length of the CDR3 is 13 residues.